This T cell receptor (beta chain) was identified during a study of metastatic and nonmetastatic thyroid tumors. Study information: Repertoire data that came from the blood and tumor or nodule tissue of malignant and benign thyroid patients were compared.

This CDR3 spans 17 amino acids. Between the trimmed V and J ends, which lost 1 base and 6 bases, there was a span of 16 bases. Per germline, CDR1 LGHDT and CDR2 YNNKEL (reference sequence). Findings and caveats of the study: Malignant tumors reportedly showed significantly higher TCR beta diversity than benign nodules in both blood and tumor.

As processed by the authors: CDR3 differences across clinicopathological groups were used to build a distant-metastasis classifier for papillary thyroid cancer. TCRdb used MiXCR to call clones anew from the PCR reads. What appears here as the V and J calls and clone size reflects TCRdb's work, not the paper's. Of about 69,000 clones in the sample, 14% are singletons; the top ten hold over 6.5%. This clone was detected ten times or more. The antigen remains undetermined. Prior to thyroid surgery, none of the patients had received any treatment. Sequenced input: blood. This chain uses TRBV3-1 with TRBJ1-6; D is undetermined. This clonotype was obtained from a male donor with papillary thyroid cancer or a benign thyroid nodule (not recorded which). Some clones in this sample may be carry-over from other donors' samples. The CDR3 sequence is CASSQAQKAIRNSPLHF. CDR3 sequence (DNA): TGTGCCAGCAGCCAAGCGCAGAAGGCCATTCGTAATTCACCCCTCCACTTT. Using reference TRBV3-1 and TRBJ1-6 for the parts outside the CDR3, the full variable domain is DTAVSQTPKYLVTQMGNDKSIKCEQNLGHDTMYWYKQDSKKFLKIMFSYNNKELIINETVPNRFSPKSPDKAHLNLHINSLELGDSAVYFCASSQAQKAIRNSPLHFGNGTRLTVT.